The source of this T cell receptor beta chain is a study of blood T cells in healthy people across ages. Study-wide points: A strong correlation was seen between TCR beta diversity and naive T cell percentage. Donor CMV infection status was unknown, possibly confounding age-related changes in expanded clonotypes.

The second PCR ran about 6 to 12 cycles with a sample-barcoded 5' primer and J-beta primers. Each cDNA was tagged by a template-switch adaptor containing 12 random nucleotides. One entry per CDR3 protein, called by TCRdb with MiXCR from the 5' RACE reads. This sample has 1.5 million to 2 million distinct CDR3 sequences, with approximately 50% found just once. Every sample gave at least 6 micrograms of total RNA when it was extracted. This clonotype was seen only a few times. As yet, its antigen is unknown. J lost 5 bases, V lost 0 bases, and 6 bases had no gene match. Per germline, CDR1 DFQATT and CDR2 SNEGSKA (reference sequence). This CDR3 is built from 14 residues.

This sequence was found in a woman aged 35 to 49 in good health. This chain joins TRBV20-1 and TRBJ2-7; 8 bases align to TRBD2. Sequencing was done on a sample of blood. For the CDR3, the DNA is TGCAGTGCTAGAGATCCTCGGGGGGGCCACGAGCAGTACTTC. It yields the protein CSARDPRGGHEQYF.